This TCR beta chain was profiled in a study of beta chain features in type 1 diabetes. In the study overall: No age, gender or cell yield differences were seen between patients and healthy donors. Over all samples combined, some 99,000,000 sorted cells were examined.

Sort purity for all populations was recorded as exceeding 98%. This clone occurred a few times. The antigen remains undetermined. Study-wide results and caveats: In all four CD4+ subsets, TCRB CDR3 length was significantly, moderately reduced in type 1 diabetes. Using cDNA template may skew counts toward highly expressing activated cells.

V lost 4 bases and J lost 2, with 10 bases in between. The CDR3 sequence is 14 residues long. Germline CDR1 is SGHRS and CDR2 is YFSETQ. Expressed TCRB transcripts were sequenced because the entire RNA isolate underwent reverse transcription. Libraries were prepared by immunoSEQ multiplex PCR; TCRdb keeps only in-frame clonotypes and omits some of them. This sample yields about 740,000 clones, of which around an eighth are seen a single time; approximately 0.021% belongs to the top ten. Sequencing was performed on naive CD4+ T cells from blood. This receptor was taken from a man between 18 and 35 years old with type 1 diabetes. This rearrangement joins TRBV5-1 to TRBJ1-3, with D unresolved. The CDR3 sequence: CASSGHGTGNTIYF. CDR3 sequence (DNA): TGCGCCAGCAGCGGCCATGGGACTGGAAACACCATATATTTT.